This T cell receptor (beta chain) was recovered during a study of blood T cell repertoires in COVID-19. About the research overall: Both acute and convalescent COVID-19 samples were obtained from the United States, Italy and Spain. PBMCs, B-cell-depleted T cells, or T cells were the source of the cDNA or gDNA that made up the material.

Authors' analysis steps: The assay estimated nucleated cells by amplifying reference gene primers. Profiling relied on immunoSEQ multiplex PCR, and the TCRdb table lists in-frame clones only, not all of them. The DNA gave D and trimming, while V, J and clone size come from that table. The repertoire holds some 200,000 clones, roughly nine tenths seen once, with around 2.4% in the top ten. CDR1 and CDR2 (germline): SGHRS, YFSETQ. The CDR3 length is 16 residues. V was pared by 0 bases and J by 5 bases, with 9 bases of the junction left unmatched. The sequence was collected from a woman aged 25 to 45 who had recovered from COVID-19. Source material: PBMCs or T cells enriched from blood (not recorded which). The chain links TRBV5-1 to TRBJ2-5, with 8 positions matching TRBD2. In nucleotides, the CDR3 is TGCGCCAGCAGCTTGGCCGCCGCGGGGGGTAGGGAGACCCAGTACTTC. The encoded protein is CASSLAAAGGRETQYF.